The source of this TCR beta chain is a study of blood T cell repertoires in COVID-19. Background on the study: Recovery among Cohort 3 donors was established by two negative PCRs, clearance, or symptom resolution. T cells, B-cell-depleted T cells, or PBMCs provided the cDNA or gDNA that served as material.

The CDR3 totals 10 residues. Trimming stripped 3 bases from V and 10 bases from J, with 7 bases between. The germline V gene encodes CDR1 DFQATT and CDR2 SNEGSKA (reference sequence). Methods used by the authors: Reference gene primer amplification gave nucleated cell count estimates. The table came from immunoSEQ multiplex PCR; TCRdb's copy has only in-frame clones and leaves some out. The D gene and trimming were derived from the DNA, and the V and J assignments and clone size from that table. The sample has fewer than 200,000 clones; 79% are singletons. This clonotype originated in a woman aged 70-85 years in a cohort exposed to, infected with or recovered from COVID-19 (not recorded which). Sequenced sample: PBMCs or T cells enriched from blood (not recorded which). This rearrangement joins TRBV20-1 to TRBJ2-1; D may be TRBD2 (6 bases). The CDR3 loop is CSASGSEQFF. The CDR3 coding sequence is TGCAGTGCTAGCGGGAGCGAGCAGTTCTTC.